A single TCR beta chain is shown here with its context. Its matching antigen is unknown. Trimming took 8 bases from V and 0 from J, leaving 13 bases between them. CDR3 length equals 15 residues. These data come from a study of response to subunit inactivated influenza vaccine. Whole-study results and caveats: Authors suggested few new T cells are recruited by each seasonal influenza vaccination.

TCRdb passed the RT-PCR reads through MiXCR, listing each CDR3 protein once. Here the sample spans about 700,000 distinct CDR3 sequences, approximately 15% being singletons. The receptor was isolated from a man aged 50 to 60 who received an inactivated influenza vaccine. This rearrangement joins TRBV12-3 or TRBV12-4 to TRBJ2-2; D unclear. The source was PBMCs from blood, collected approximately 15 days before vaccination. CDR3 nucleotide sequence: TGTGCCAGCTTACTGACTGGAACGAACACCGGGGAGCTGTTTTTT. This encodes CASLLTGTNTGELFF.